This TCR beta chain was identified during a study of cytomegalovirus exposure and HLA in healthy donors. Trimming left V 2 bases short and J 5 bases short, with 15 bases between. Germline V gene sequence: CDR1 SGHNT, CDR2 YENEEA. This CDR3 spans 15 amino acids. This clone was detected only a few times. Primers: 60 Vbeta forward and 13 Jbeta reverse. Produced via immunoSEQ multiplex PCR; TCRdb's table is partial and in-frame only. Of about 160,000 clones listed, approximately 85% are singletons. This rearrangement joins TRBV11-3 to TRBJ1-1, with D maybe TRBD1 (5 bases). The TCR was taken from a man between 18 and 35 years old in good health and CMV-seropositive. The specimen sequenced was PBMCs. CDR3 protein: CASSLRPGGWTEAFF. The CDR3 DNA is TGTGCCAGCAGCTTACGACCGGGGGGTTGGACTGAAGCTTTCTTT. The whole variable domain, filled in from reference TRBV11-3 and TRBJ1-1, reads EAGVVQSPRYKIIEKKQPVAFWCNPISGHNTLYWYLQNLGQGPELLIRYENEEAVDDSQLPKDRFSAERLKGVDSTLKIQPAELGDSAVYLCASSLRPGGWTEAFFGQGTRLTVV.